The T cell receptor (beta chain) under discussion was sequenced for a study of T cell responses to AZD1222 COVID-19 vaccine (dated by TCRdb to 2020 to 2022). Context from the whole study: AZD1222 recipients whose second dose came at about 4 weeks and those whose second dose came at about 12 weeks were combined into one group, since spike-specific TCR depth and breadth did not differ between the two schedules. TCR sequencing was performed for about 240 trial participants, of whom 200 to 220 were given two doses of AZD1222 and around 26 were given two doses of MenACWY control vaccine. Trial participants were enrolled into age subgroups of 18-55, 56-69 and 70-plus years, which contained approximately 150, 30 and 60 TCR-sequenced participants, respectively.

Note on this clone: Its cognate antigen has yet to be identified. Per-nucleotide qualities are absent, and no much larger clonotype sits a single base away.

The study at large found these results: Because no samples from the day 14 peak response were available, repertoires could be characterized only after the peak T cell response. Reportedly, close to half of the unique spike-specific TCRs recognized epitopes lying outside the regions that are mutated in the B.1.351 and B.1.1.7 variants. Most participants were white British and females outnumbered males, and the authors suggested that clonal diversity may have been underestimated. After two AZD1222 doses, spike-specific TCR breadth and depth were significantly higher than at day 0 and than in MenACWY recipients. Conclusions about previously exposed vaccinees are limited because only six or seven AZD1222 recipients were SARS-CoV-2 seropositive at baseline. In the small 56-69-year group, the increase in depth fell short of significance, most likely because of low power. Vaccine-associated CD4 TCRs spanned the whole spike protein, with dominant responses in regions 160-218 and 743-854.

The germline V gene yields SGHTA for CDR1 and FQGNSA for CDR2. V drops 1 base and J drops 8 bases, leaving 14 bases in between. The CDR3 covers 14 residues, taking in both the cysteine and the phenylalanine. Of the read, only the CDR3 DNA is kept; its 42 bases are in frame from base 1. The time point label here, explained by the study, means: baseline before first vaccination. The vaccinee samples were drawn from two UK trials, COV001 and COV002, one of which was a single-blind randomized controlled phase 2/3 trial testing AZD1222 (ChAdOx1 nCoV-19) in healthy adults. Trial participant PBMC samples were collected at day 0 and day 28 after the second dose for TCRbeta chain sequencing. The CDR3 regions of human TCRbeta chains were analyzed by immunosequencing. Regarding the original processing steps: Repertoire TCRs were checked for matches against a reference library of SARS-CoV-2-specific TCRs that had been generated using the MIRA antigen-specificity platform. Breadth was defined as the fraction of unique TCRs that were SARS-CoV-2-associated, and depth was defined as the fraction of total T cells that were SARS-CoV-2-associated. Each spike-specific TCR was assigned to its reactive spike region and to a CD4 or CD8 class using the MIRA data. Log10-transformed breadth and depth values were compared by one-way ANOVA with Sidak's multiple comparisons tests. TCRdb took this table from immuneACCESS and kept in-frame rearrangements with V and J called. Such tables lack part of the clones; where checked against another copy, unresolved V genes explain under half of the gap, and the rest is unexplained. That table supplies the V and J calls and clone size; D and trimming were determined from the DNA. The sample includes some 85,000 clones, with around 90% observed a single time. The ten biggest clones cover 7.5% of the sample.

The chain couples TRBV7-2 to TRBJ1-2, and possibly TRBD1, on 6 matching bases. Sequences were derived from peripheral blood, sampled on day 0 of AZD1222 vaccination. The origin of this receptor is an adult in good health. The DNA is TGTGCCAGCAGCTTAGGAGGGGGGGCTCAAGGCTACACCTTC. The encoded protein is CASSLGGGAQGYTF.